Listed here is a single TCR beta chain. These data originate in a study of blood T cell repertoires in COVID-19. In the study overall: Sites across the United States, Italy and Spain contributed samples from acute and convalescent COVID-19. The cDNA or gDNA used as material had been derived from T cells, B-cell-depleted T cells, or PBMCs.

This CDR3 has 16 amino acids. Germline V gives CDR1 KGHDR, CDR2 SFDVKD. J gave up 1 base and V 5 bases, and 5 bases lay outside the gene matches. As processed by the authors: Amplification from reference gene primers served as the basis for estimated nucleated cell counts. Here immunoSEQ multiplex PCR was the method, and the copy in TCRdb shows in-frame clones only, minus some. The V and J calls and the clone size are those of that table, but D and trimming were determined from the DNA. Of about 95,000 clones in the sample, about 89% were seen once. Sequencing used peripheral blood. V usage is TRBV24-1 and J usage is TRBJ2-7; 12 bases agree with TRBD2. This receptor was taken from a woman in her seventies with acute or convalescent COVID-19. The CDR3 is CATSGEGTSGSYEQYF. CDR3 in DNA: TGTGCCACCAGTGGTGAGGGGACTAGCGGGTCCTACGAGCAGTACTTC.